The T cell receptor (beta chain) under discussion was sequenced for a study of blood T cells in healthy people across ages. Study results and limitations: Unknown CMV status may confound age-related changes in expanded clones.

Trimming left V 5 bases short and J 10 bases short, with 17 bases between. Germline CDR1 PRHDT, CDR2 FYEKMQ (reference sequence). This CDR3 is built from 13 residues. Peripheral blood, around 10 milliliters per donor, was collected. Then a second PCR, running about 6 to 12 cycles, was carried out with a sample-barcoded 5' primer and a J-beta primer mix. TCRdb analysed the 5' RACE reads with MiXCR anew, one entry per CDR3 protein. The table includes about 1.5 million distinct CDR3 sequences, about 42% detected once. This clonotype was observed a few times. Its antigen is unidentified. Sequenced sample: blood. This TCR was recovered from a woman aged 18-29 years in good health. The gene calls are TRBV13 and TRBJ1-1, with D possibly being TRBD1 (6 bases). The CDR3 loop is CASSVRGAGVAFF. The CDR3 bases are TGTGCCAGCAGCGTCAGGGGCGCAGGGGTAGCTTTCTTT.